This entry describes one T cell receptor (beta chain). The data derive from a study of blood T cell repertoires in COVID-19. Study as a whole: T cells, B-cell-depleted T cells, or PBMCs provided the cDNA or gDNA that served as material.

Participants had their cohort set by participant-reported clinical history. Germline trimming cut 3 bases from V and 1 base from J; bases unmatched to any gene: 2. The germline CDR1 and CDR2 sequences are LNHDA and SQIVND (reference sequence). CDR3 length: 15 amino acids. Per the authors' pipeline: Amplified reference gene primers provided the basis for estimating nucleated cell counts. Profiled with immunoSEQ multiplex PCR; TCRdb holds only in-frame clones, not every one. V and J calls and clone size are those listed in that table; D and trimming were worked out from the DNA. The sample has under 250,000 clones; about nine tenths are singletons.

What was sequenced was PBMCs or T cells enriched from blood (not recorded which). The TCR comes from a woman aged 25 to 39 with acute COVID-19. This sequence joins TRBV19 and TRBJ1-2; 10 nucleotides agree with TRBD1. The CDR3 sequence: CASSIGDRGNYGYTF. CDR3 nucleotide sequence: TGTGCCAGTAGTATTGGGGACAGGGGTAACTATGGCTACACCTTC.